The clone carrying this TCR beta chain was recorded at least ten times. Its target is unknown. The data derive from a study of T-cell reconstitution after alpha-beta-depleted transplantation in children. Study observations and caveats: At one year after transplant, newly produced T cells mostly accounted for T-cell counts and diversity.

Molecular barcoding with unique molecular identifiers was used for the TCRbeta library. From the PCR reads, TCRdb called clonotypes with MiXCR, one entry per CDR3 protein. Among around 100,000 distinct CDR3 sequences listed, 9% to 12% were seen once. The source is a boy under 10 years old with acute lymphoblastic leukemia, due to receive a stem cell transplant. This specimen consisted of PBMCs, obtained before TCRalphabeta/CD19-depleted stem cell transplant.

CDR3 DNA: TGTGCCAGCAGCCATTGGGACAGGGGCGTCGAAAACATTCAGTACTTC. Translation: CASSHWDRGVENIQYF. The V gene is TRBV21-1, the J gene TRBJ2-4; the tabulated D call, TRBD1, remains unverified against the DNA. TRBV21-1 is a recognized pseudogene. The CDR3 is made up of 16 amino acids.